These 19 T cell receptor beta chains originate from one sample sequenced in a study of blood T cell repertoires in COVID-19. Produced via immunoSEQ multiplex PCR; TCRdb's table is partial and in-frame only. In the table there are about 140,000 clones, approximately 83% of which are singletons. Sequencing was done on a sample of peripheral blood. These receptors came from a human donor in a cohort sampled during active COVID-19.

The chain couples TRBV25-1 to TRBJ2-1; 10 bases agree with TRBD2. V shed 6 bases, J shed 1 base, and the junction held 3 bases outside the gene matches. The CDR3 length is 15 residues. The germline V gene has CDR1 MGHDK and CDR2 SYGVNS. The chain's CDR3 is CASSGAGGSYNEQFF. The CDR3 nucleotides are TGTGCCAGCAGCGGAGCGGGAGGGTCCTACAATGAGCAGTTCTTC.

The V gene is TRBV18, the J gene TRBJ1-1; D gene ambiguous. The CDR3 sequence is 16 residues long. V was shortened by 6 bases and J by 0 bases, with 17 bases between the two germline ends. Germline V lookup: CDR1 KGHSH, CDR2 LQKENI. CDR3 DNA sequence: TGTGCCAGCTCTTTACTTCACGGCGGCATGAACACTGAAGCTTTCTTT. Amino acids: CASSLLHGGMNTEAFF.

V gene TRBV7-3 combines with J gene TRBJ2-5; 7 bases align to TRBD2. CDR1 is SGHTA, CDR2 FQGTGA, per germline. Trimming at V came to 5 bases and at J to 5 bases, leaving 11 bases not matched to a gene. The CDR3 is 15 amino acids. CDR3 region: CASSPYGGSSETQYF. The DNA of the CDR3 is TGTGCCAGCAGCCCCTACGGCGGGAGCTCCGAGACCCAGTACTTC.

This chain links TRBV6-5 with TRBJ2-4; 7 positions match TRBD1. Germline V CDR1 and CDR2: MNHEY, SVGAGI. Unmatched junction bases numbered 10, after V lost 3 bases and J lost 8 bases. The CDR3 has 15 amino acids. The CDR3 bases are TGTGCCAGCAGTTATCGGAGACAGGGTAGGGACATTCAGTACTTC. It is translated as CASSYRRQGRDIQYF.

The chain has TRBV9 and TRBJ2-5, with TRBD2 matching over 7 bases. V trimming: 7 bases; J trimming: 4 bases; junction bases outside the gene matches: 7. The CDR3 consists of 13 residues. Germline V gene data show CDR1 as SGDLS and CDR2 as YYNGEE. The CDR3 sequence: CASGAGLRETQYF. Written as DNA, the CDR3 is TGTGCCAGCGGAGCGGGATTGCGAGAGACCCAGTACTTC.

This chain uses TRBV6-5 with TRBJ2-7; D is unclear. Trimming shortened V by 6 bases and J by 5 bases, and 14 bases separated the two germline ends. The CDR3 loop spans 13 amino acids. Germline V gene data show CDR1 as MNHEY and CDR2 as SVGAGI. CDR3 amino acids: CASREAPFNEQYF. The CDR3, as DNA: TGTGCCAGCAGAGAGGCCCCTTTCAACGAGCAGTACTTC.

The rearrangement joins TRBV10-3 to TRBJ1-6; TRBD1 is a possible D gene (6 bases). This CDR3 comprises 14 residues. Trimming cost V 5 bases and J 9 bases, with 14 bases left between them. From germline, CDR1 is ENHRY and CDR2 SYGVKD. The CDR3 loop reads CAISSQGVGSPLHF. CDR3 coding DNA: TGTGCCATCAGTTCACAGGGAGTCGGTTCACCCCTCCACTTT.

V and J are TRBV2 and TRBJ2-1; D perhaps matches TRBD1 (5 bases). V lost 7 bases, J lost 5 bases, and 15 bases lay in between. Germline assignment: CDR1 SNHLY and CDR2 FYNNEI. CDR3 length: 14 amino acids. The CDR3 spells CASKTAGRNNEQFF. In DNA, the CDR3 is TGTGCCAGCAAGACAGCTGGCCGAAACAATGAGCAGTTCTTC.

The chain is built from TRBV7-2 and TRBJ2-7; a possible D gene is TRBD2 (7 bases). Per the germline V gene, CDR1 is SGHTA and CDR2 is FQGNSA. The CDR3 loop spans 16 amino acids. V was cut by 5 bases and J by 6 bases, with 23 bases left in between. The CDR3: CASSRLGGGRRFEQYF. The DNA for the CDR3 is TGTGCCAGCAGCCGTCTGGGGGGCGGGAGAAGGTTCGAGCAGTACTTC.

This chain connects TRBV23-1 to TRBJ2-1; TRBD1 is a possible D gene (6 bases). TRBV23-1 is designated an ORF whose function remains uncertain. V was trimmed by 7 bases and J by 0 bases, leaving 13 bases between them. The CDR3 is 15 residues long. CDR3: CASKDSSISYNEQFF. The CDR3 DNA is TGCGCCAGCAAGGACAGTAGTATCTCCTACAATGAGCAGTTCTTC.

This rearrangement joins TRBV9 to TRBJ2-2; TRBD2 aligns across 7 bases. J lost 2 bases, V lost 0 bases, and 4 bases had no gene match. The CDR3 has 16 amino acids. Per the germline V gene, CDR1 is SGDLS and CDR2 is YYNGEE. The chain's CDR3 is CASSVDGGFNTGELFF. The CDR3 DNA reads TGTGCCAGCAGCGTAGACGGGGGGTTTAACACCGGGGAGCTGTTTTTT.

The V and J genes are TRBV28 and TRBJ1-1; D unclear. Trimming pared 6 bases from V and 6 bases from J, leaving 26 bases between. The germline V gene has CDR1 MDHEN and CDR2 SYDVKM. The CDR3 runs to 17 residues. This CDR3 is CASRRGGRLRQHSEAFF. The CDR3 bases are TGTGCCAGCAGACGAGGTGGGCGACTACGACAACACTCTGAAGCTTTCTTT.

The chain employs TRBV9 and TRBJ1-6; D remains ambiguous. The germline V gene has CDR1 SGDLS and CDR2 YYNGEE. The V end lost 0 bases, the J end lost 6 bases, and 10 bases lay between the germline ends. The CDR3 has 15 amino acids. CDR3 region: CASSVDTATNSPLHF. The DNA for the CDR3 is TGTGCCAGCAGCGTAGATACAGCAACTAATTCACCCCTCCACTTT.

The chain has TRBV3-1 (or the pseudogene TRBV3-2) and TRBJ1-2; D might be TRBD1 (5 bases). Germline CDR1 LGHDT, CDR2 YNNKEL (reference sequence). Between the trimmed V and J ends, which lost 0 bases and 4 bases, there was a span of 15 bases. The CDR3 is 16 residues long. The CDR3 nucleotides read TGTGCCAGCAGCCAAGAGAGGCAGGGAAGTAGCTATGGCTACACCTTC. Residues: CASSQERQGSSYGYTF.

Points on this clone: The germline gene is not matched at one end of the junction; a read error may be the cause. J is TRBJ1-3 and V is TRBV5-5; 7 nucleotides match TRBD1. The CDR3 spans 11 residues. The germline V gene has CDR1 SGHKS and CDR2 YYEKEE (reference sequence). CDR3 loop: CASSFLGQSNF. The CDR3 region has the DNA TGTGCCAGCAGCTTTTTGGGACAGTCCAATTTT.

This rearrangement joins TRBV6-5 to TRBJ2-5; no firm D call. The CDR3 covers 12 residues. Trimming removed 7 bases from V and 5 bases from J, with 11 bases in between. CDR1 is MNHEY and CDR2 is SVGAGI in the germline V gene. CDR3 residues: CASNRGGETQYF. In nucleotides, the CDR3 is TGTGCCAGCAACCGAGGCGGTGAGACCCAGTACTTC.

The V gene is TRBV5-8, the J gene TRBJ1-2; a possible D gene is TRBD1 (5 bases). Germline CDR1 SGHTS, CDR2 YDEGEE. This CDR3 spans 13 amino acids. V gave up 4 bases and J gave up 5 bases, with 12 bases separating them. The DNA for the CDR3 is TGTGCCAGCAGCCCGGGGGACGGTTATGGCTACACCTTC. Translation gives CASSPGDGYGYTF.

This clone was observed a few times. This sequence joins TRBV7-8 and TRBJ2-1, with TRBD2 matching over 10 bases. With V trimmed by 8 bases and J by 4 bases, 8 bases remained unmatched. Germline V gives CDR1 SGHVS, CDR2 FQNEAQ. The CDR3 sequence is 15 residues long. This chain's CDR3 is CASQPTSGLYNEQFF. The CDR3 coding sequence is TGTGCCAGCCAACCGACTAGCGGGCTATACAATGAGCAGTTCTTC. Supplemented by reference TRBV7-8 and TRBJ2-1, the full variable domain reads GAGVSQSPRYKVAKRGQDVALRCDPISGHVSLFWYQQALGQGPEFLTYFQNEAQLDKSGLPSDRFFAERPEGSVSTLKIQRTQQEDSAVYLCASQPTSGLYNEQFFGPGTRLTVL.

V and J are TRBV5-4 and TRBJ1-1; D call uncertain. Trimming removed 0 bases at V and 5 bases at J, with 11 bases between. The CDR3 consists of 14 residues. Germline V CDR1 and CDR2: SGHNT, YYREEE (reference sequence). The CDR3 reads CASSLVHPVTEAFF. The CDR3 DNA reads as TGTGCCAGCAGCTTGGTACACCCAGTGACTGAAGCTTTCTTT.